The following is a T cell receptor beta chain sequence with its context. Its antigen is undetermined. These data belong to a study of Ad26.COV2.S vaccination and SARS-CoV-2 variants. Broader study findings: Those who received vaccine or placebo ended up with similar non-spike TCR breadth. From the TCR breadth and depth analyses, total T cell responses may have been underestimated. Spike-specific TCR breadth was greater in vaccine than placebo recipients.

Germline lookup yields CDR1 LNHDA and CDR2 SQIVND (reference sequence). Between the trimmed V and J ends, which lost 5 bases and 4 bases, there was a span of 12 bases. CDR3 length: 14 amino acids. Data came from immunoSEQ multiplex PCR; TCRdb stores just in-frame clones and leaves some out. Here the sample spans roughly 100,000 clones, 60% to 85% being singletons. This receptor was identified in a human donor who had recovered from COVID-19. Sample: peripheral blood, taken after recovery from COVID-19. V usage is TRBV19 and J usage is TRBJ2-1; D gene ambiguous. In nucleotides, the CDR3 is TGTGCCAGTAGTTCACAAGGACGGTACAATGAGCAGTTCTTC. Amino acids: CASSSQGRYNEQFF. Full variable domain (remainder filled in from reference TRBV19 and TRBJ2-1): DGGITQSPKYLFRKEGQNVTLSCEQNLNHDAMYWYRQDPGQGLRLIYYSQIVNDFQKGDIAEGYSVSREKKESFPLTVTSAQKNPTAFYLCASSSQGRYNEQFFGPGTRLTVL.